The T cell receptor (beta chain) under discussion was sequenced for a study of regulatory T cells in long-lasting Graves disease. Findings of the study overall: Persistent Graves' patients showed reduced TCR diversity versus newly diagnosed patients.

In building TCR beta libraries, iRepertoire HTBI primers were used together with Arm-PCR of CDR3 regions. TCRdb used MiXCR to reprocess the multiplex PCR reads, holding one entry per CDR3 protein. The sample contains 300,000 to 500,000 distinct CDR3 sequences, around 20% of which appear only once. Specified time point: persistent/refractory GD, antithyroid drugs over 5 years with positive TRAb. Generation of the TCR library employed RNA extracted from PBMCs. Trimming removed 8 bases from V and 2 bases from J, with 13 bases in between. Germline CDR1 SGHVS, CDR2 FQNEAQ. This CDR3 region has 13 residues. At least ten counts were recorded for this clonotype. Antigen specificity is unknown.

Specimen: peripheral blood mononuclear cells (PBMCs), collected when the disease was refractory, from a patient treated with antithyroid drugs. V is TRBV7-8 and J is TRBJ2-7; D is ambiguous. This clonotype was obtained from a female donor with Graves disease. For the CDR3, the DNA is TGTGCCAGCGGGCCCTCTCGGGCCTACGAGCAGTACTTC. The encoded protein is CASGPSRAYEQYF. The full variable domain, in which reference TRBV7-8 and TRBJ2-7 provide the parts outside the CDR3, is GAGVSQSPRYKVAKRGQDVALRCDPISGHVSLFWYQQALGQGPEFLTYFQNEAQLDKSGLPSDRFFAERPEGSVSTLKIQRTQQEDSAVYLCASGPSRAYEQYFGPGTRLTVT.